This TCR beta chain was recorded in a study of T cell changes during pregnancy in multiple sclerosis. Trimming cost V 5 bases and J 2 bases; bases outside gene matches: 6. The CDR3 covers 15 residues. Germline V lookup: CDR1 MRHNA, CDR2 SNTAGT. The protocol was immunoSEQ multiplex PCR, while the TCRdb copy is restricted to in-frame clones and leaves out a portion. The sample gives under 65,000 clones, 75% to 95% of which show up once; roughly 1.2% is in the top ten. Here the sequenced sample was peripheral blood, taken after pregnancy. V gene TRBV6-4 combines with J gene TRBJ2-5, with TRBD1 matching over 9 bases. This receptor was obtained from a female donor in good health, enrolled as a control in a pregnancy study. The CDR3 here is CASSRQGGMQETQYF. The CDR3 coding sequence is TGTGCCAGCAGTCGACAGGGGGGGATGCAAGAGACCCAGTACTTC.